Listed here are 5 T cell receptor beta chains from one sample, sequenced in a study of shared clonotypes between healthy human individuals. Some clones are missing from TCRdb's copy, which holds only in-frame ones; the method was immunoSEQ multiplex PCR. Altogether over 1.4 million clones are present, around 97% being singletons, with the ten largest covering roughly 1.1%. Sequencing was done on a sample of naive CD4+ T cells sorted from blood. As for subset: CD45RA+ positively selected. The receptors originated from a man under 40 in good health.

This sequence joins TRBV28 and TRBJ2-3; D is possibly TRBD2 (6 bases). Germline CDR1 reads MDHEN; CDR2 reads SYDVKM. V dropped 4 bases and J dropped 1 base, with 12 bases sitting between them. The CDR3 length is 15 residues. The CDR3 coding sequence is TGTGCCAGCAGTTCCGCGGGACCGCGCACAGATACGCAGTATTTT. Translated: CASSSAGPRTDTQYF.

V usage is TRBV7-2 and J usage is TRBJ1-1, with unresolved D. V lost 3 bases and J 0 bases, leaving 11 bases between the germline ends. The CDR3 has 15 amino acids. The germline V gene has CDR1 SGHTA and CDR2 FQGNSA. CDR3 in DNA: TGTGCCAGCAGCTTTAATTCTTTCCTGAACACTGAAGCTTTCTTT. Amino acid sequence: CASSFNSFLNTEAFF.

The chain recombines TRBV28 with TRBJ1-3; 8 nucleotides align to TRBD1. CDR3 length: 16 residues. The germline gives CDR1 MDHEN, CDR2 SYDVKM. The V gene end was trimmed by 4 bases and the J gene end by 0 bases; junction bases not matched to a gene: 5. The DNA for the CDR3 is TGTGCCAGCAGTTGGGGGGACAGGTTCTCTGGAAACACCATATATTTT. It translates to CASSWGDRFSGNTIYF.

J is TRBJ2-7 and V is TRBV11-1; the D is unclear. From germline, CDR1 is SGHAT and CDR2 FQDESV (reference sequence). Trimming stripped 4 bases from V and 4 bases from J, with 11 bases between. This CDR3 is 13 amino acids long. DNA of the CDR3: TGTGCCAGCAGCTCCCCCCCCAAGTACGAGCAGTACTTC. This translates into CASSSPPKYEQYF.

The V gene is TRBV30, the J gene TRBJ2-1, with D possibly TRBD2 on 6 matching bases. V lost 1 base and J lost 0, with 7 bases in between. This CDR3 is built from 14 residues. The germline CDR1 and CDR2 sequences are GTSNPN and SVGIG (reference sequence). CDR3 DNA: TGTGCCTGGAGTGCCGGGGGCTCCTACAATGAGCAGTTCTTC. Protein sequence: CAWSAGGSYNEQFF. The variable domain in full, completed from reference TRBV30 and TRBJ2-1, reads SQTIHQWPATLVQPVGSPLSLECTVEGTSNPNLYWYRQAAGRGLQLLFYSVGIGQISSEVPQNLSASRPQDRQFILSSKKLLLSDSGFYLCAWSAGGSYNEQFFGPGTRLTVL.